Below are 11 T cell receptor beta chains sequenced from a single sample in a study of CD8+ T cells in alopecia areata. cDNA serving as the sequencing template came from extracted, reverse transcribed RNA. Assay used: immunoSEQ multiplex PCR; TCRdb lists only in-frame clones, some missing. The repertoire holds about 110,000 clones, approximately 59% seen once, with around 20% in the top ten. Sequencing was carried out using CD8+ T cells sorted from blood. These receptors originate from a human donor in good health.

The V gene is TRBV13, the J gene TRBJ2-7; TRBD2 agrees at 7 bases. V shed 4 bases, J shed 5 bases, and the junction held 11 bases outside the gene matches. The germline CDR1 and CDR2 sequences are PRHDT and FYEKMQ (reference sequence). This CDR3 is built from 15 residues. CDR3 coding DNA: TGTGCCAGCAGCTCCCGGAGTGGGGGGGAGGACGAGCAGTACTTC. Amino acid sequence: CASSSRSGGEDEQYF.

The rearrangement joins TRBV7-3 to TRBJ2-1, with D tentatively TRBD1 (5 bases). Germline CDR1 and CDR2: SGHTA and FQGTGA. This CDR3 comprises 14 residues. The V end lost 1 base, the J end lost 8 bases, and 12 bases lay between the germline ends. CDR3: CASSLNGPGYEQFF. CDR3 nucleotides: TGTGCCAGCAGCTTAAACGGACCAGGGTATGAGCAGTTCTTC.

This clone has more than one count but fewer than ten. CDR3 region: CASSLMSTGGGIIYEQYF. For the CDR3, the DNA is TGTGCCAGCAGCTTGATGTCGACAGGAGGGGGGATAATCTACGAGCAGTACTTC. This sequence joins TRBV5-6 and TRBJ2-7; D tentatively fits TRBD1 or TRBD2 (6 bases each). Per germline, CDR1 SGHDT and CDR2 YYEEEE. This CDR3 contains 18 residues. Trimming shortened V by 1 base and J by 3 bases, and 23 bases separated the two germline ends.

This clone was observed a few times. This rearrangement joins TRBV11-2 to TRBJ2-2; no clear D gene. The germline CDR1 and CDR2 sequences are SGHAT and FQNNGV. The V end lost 0 bases, the J end lost 8 bases, and 16 bases lay between the germline ends. The CDR3 consists of 16 residues. Here the CDR3 reads CASSLEPQALQGELFF. As DNA, the CDR3 is TGTGCCAGCAGCTTAGAACCCCAGGCCCTCCAAGGGGAGCTGTTTTTT.

This clone was observed a handful of times. The V and J genes are TRBV28 and TRBJ2-7; no reliable D call. The V end was cut by 11 bases, the J end by 2 bases, with 19 bases between. Germline V gives CDR1 MDHEN, CDR2 SYDVKM. The CDR3 loop spans 14 amino acids. The CDR3 bases are TGTGCCGAGGTCGGCACAGATCTCACCTACGAGCAGTACTTC. This encodes CAEVGTDLTYEQYF.

This clone was counted only a few times. The V and J genes are TRBV29-1 and TRBJ2-1, with D unclear. The germline CDR1 and CDR2 sequences are SQVTM and ANQGSEA. This CDR3 contains 13 residues. Between the trimmed V and J ends, which lost 7 bases and 3 bases, there was a span of 13 bases. CDR3 residues: CSAIVGDYNEQFF. CDR3 DNA: TGCAGCGCCATAGTTGGGGACTACAATGAGCAGTTCTTC.

This chain joins TRBV4-1 and TRBJ1-1; D gene ambiguous. The CDR3 covers 16 residues. The V end was cut by 0 bases, the J end by 0 bases, with 11 bases between. Germline V lookup: CDR1 MGHRA, CDR2 YSYEKL. The CDR3 spells CASSQDSGVMNTEAFF. The CDR3, as DNA: TGCGCCAGCAGCCAAGATTCCGGGGTAATGAACACTGAAGCTTTCTTT.

The chain recombines TRBV12-5 with TRBJ2-7; a possible D gene is TRBD2 (6 bases). V dropped 6 bases and J dropped 0 bases, with 9 bases sitting between them. This CDR3 has 13 amino acids. The germline gives CDR1 LGHNT, CDR2 FRNRAP. The CDR3 DNA reads as TGTGCTAGTGGCTACGGGGGCTCCTACGAGCAGTACTTC. This codes for CASGYGGSYEQYF.

This rearrangement joins TRBV5-1 to TRBJ2-1; D unclear. The CDR3 consists of 12 residues. The germline CDR1 and CDR2 sequences are SGHRS and YFSETQ. The ends were cut back, 6 bases at V and 5 bases at J, with 9 bases in the middle. The CDR3 DNA reads TGCGCCAGCAACTCCGAAAACAATGAGCAGTTCTTC. Amino acids: CASNSENNEQFF.

This sequence joins TRBV7-6 and TRBJ2-3; perhaps TRBD2 as D (5 bases). Germline values: CDR1 SGHVS, CDR2 FNYEAQ. This CDR3 has 16 amino acids. Trimming removed 3 bases at V and 3 bases at J, with 16 bases between. The CDR3 is CASSFLDSWGTDTQYF. The CDR3 DNA is TGTGCCAGCAGCTTTTTGGACTCATGGGGAACAGATACGCAGTATTTT.

The chain couples TRBV7-4 to TRBJ1-1; 9 positions agree with TRBD1. CDR3 length equals 15 residues. Germline V CDR1 and CDR2: SGHVT, SQSDAQ. Trimming cost V 5 bases and J 1 base; bases outside gene matches: 5. CDR3 nucleotides: TGTGCCAGCAGCCCGGACAGGGGACCGAACACTGAAGCTTTCTTT. Translating it yields CASSPDRGPNTEAFF.